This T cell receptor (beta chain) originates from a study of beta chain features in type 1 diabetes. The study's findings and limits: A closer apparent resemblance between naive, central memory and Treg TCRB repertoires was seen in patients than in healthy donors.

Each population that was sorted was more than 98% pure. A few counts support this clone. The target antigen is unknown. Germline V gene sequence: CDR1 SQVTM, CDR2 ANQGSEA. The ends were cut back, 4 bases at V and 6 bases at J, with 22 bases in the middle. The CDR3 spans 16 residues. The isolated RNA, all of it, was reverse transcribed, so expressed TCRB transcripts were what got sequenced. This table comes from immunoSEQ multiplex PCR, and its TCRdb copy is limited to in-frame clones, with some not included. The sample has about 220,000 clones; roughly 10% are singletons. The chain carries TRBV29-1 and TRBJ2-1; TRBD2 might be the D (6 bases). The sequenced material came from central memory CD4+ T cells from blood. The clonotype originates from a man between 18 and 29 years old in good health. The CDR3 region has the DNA TGCAGCGTTGGGGCGGGGCGCGGTCCGAACTCCAATGAGCAGTTCTTC. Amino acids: CSVGAGRGPNSNEQFF.